The 14 T cell receptor beta chains below were found in one sample sequenced in a study of beta chain features in type 1 diabetes. Points from the study as a whole: Among patients with Type 1 diabetes, TCRB CDR3s were moderately but significantly shorter in every one of the four CD4+ subsets.

Their antigen targets remain unknown. Expressed TCRB transcripts were sequenced, since all the RNA that had been isolated was reverse transcribed. Clones were sequenced by immunoSEQ multiplex PCR, and TCRdb holds only the in-frame ones, with some missing. The sample lists 250,000 to 350,000 clones, roughly an eighth occurring once. Specimen: naive CD4+ T cells from blood. These receptors were collected from a man aged 25-40 years with type 1 diabetes.

The V gene is TRBV5-1, the J gene TRBJ2-7; 8 nucleotides agree with TRBD1. CDR3 length: 14 residues. Germline V CDR1 and CDR2: SGHRS, YFSETQ. J gave up 3 bases and V 0 bases, and 2 bases lay outside the gene matches. Here the CDR3 reads CASSLEDRVYEQYF. For the CDR3, the DNA is TGCGCCAGCAGCTTGGAGGACAGGGTCTACGAGCAGTACTTC.

This rearrangement joins TRBV5-1 to TRBJ2-4; 7 bases line up with TRBD1. J gave up 5 bases and V 0 bases, and 5 bases lay outside the gene matches. CDR1 is SGHRS and CDR2 is YFSETQ in the germline V gene. This CDR3 region has 15 residues. The CDR3 loop reads CASSLEGGPQNIQYF. The CDR3 nucleotides read TGCGCCAGCAGCTTGGAAGGGGGCCCCCAAAACATTCAGTACTTC.

This chain links TRBV7-2 with TRBJ1-5, with 8 bases identical to TRBD1. Germline trimming cut 2 bases from V and 5 bases from J; bases unmatched to any gene: 5. In germline, CDR1 is SGHTA, CDR2 FQGNSA. There are 15 residues in the CDR3. CDR3 loop: CASSLTAGGYQPQHF. The CDR3 bases are TGTGCCAGCAGCTTAACGGCAGGGGGCTATCAGCCCCAGCATTTT.

This clone was picked up a small number of times. The chain joins TRBV29-1 to TRBJ2-5, with 9 nucleotides matching TRBD2. Trimming removed 6 bases from V and 4 bases from J; junction bases left unmatched: 9. Germline CDR1 and CDR2: SQVTM and ANQGSEA. The CDR3 extends over 14 amino acids. CDR3 sequence reads: CSVVSGSTVETQYF. In DNA form, the CDR3 reads TGCAGCGTGGTTAGCGGGAGTACGGTAGAGACCCAGTACTTC.

The chain joins TRBV5-1 to TRBJ1-2, with no clear D. Germline assignment: CDR1 SGHRS and CDR2 YFSETQ. The V end lost 0 bases, the J end lost 2 bases, and 11 bases lay between the germline ends. This CDR3 has 15 amino acids. The CDR3 here is CASSLGQARNYGYTF. The CDR3 DNA reads TGCGCCAGCAGCTTGGGGCAGGCCCGAAACTATGGCTACACCTTC.

The chain joins TRBV7-8 to TRBJ1-5, with 7 positions matching TRBD1. There are 16 residues in the CDR3. Per the germline V gene, CDR1 is SGHVS and CDR2 is FQNEAQ. J lost 0 bases, V lost 5 bases, and 7 bases had no gene match. CDR3 sequence: CASSQLGTVSNQPQHF. CDR3 DNA: TGTGCCAGCAGCCAACTGGGGACAGTTAGCAATCAGCCCCAGCATTTT.

V gene TRBV28 combines with J gene TRBJ2-7, with TRBD2 matching over 7 bases. This CDR3 spans 14 amino acids. Germline V CDR1 and CDR2: MDHEN, SYDVKM. The trim removed 7 bases at V and 1 base at J, leaving 7 bases unmatched. The CDR3 DNA is TGTGCCAGCACTCCGGGGGGTCGATCCTACGAGCAGTACTTC. Translation: CASTPGGRSYEQYF.

This rearrangement joins TRBV7-2 to TRBJ2-5; perhaps TRBD2 as D (5 bases). Per germline, CDR1 SGHTA and CDR2 FQGNSA. The germline V and J ends were trimmed by 7 bases and 1 base, with 10 bases remaining between them. This CDR3 comprises 13 residues. CDR3 in DNA: TGTGCCAGCAACCCGGGGAGCCAAGAGACCCAGTACTTC. Residues: CASNPGSQETQYF.

This rearrangement joins TRBV30 to TRBJ2-7; D remains ambiguous. Germline V gene lookup returns CDR1 GTSNPN and CDR2 SVGIG (reference sequence). The CDR3 loop spans 12 amino acids. The ends were cut back, 4 bases at V and 0 bases at J, with 7 bases in the middle. CDR3 sequence reads: CAWTSGSYEQYF. DNA for the CDR3: TGTGCCTGGACATCGGGCTCCTACGAGCAGTACTTC.

In its sample, this clone was seen a few times. CDR3 DNA: TGTGCCAGCCATCAGGCGCCAAGCACAGATACGCAGTATTTT. As protein: CASHQAPSTDTQYF. J is TRBJ2-3 and V is TRBV7-2; D not certain. Germline loops: CDR1 SGHTA, CDR2 FQGNSA. The CDR3 sequence is 14 residues long. V dropped 8 bases and J dropped 0 bases, with 12 bases sitting between them.

This clone turned up a few times. This chain joins TRBV5-1 and TRBJ2-1; D remains unclear. Trimming left V 1 base short and J 0 bases short, with 8 bases between. Germline CDR1 is SGHRS and CDR2 is YFSETQ. The CDR3 has 15 residues. DNA for the CDR3: TGCGCCAGCAGCTTGATAAAGAGCTCCTACAATGAGCAGTTCTTC. It is translated as CASSLIKSSYNEQFF.

J is TRBJ2-3 and V is TRBV5-1; TRBD2 matches 9 bases. The CDR3 length is 15 residues. In germline, CDR1 is SGHRS, CDR2 YFSETQ. J lost 0 bases, V lost 6 bases, and 5 bases had no gene match. The CDR3 protein is CASTRLAESTDTQYF. The CDR3 nucleotides read TGCGCCAGCACTCGACTAGCGGAGAGCACAGATACGCAGTATTTT. Full variable domain (missing parts from reference TRBV5-1 and TRBJ2-3): KAGVTQTPRYLIKTRGQQVTLSCSPISGHRSVSWYQQTPGQGLQFLFEYFSETQRNKGNFPGRFSGRQFSNSRSEMNVSTLELGDSALYLCASTRLAESTDTQYFGPGTRLTVL.

This clone has only a few counts. The gene calls are TRBV28 and TRBJ1-2, with TRBD1 identical over 7 bases. The CDR3 sequence is 16 residues long. Germline trimming cut 0 bases from V and 2 bases from J; bases unmatched to any gene: 6. CDR1 and CDR2 (germline): MDHEN, SYDVKM. The DNA of the CDR3 is TGTGCCAGCAGTTTATGGTTCGAGGGGGCGAACTATGGCTACACCTTC. This sequence encodes CASSLWFEGANYGYTF.

This clone was found a few times. This chain connects TRBV18 to TRBJ2-1; TRBD2 matches at 8 bases. The CDR3 totals 14 residues. The V gene's germline CDR1 is KGHSH and CDR2 LQKENI. V shed 6 bases, J shed 6 bases, and the junction held 7 bases outside the gene matches. CDR3 protein: CASSGTRLLNEQFF. The CDR3 DNA reads as TGTGCCAGCTCGGGGACTAGATTGCTCAATGAGCAGTTCTTC.